These T cell receptor beta chains were read from a single sample in a study of cytomegalovirus exposure and HLA in healthy donors. Assay: immunoSEQ multiplex PCR; the TCRdb copy retains only in-frame clones and omits some. The table records 50,000 to 70,000 clones, approximately 78% of them present only once. Sequenced input: PBMCs. The receptors stem from a girl aged 5-17 years in good health and CMV-seropositive. Each CDR3 is given with its conserved first and last residue. The D gene is left open where the match is weak. Rows may omit the clone size; those that give it use once, few, many or a size class.

TRBV6-1	-	-	TRBJ2-7	TGTGCCAGCAGTGTAGACAGATCCTACGAGCAGTACTTC	CASSVDRSYEQYF
TRBV7-9	TRBD1	-	TRBJ1-2	TGTGCCAGCAGCTTAGAGGCCGGGACAGGGCTTCTTGGCTACACCTTC	CASSLEAGTGLLGYTF
TRBV5-6	TRBD1	-	TRBJ1-5	TGTGCCAGCAGCTTGCGGGGGACAGGGGTACAGCCCCAGCATTTT	CASSLRGTGVQPQHF
TRBV6-5	TRBD1	few	TRBJ1-4	TGTGCCAGCAGTTACTCGGGGACAGGAAATGAAAAACTGTTTTTT	CASSYSGTGNEKLFF
TRBV10-1	TRBD2	-	TRBJ2-1	TGCGCCAGCAGTGATGCGGGAGGGCCAGGCTATGAGCAGTTCTTC	CASSDAGGPGYEQFF
TRBV4-1	TRBD2	few	TRBJ2-2	TGCGCCAGCAGGACTAGCGGAACAACCGGGGAGCTGTTTTTT	CASRTSGTTGELFF
TRBV25-1	-	-	TRBJ1-1	TGTGCCAGCCAGGGCACTGAAGCTTTCTTT	CASQGTEAFF
TRBV27	-	-	TRBJ2-7	TGTGCCAGCCAGGATAGTCCCTACGAGCAGTACTTC	CASQDSPYEQYF
TRBV2	-	-	TRBJ2-5	TGTGCCAGCTTAAGGACAGTACTGTATACCCAGTACTTC	CASLRTVLYTQYF
TRBV7-9	-	-	TRBJ1-4	TGTGCCAGCAGCTCCTCGGGAGTGGGCGAAAAACTGTTTTTT	CASSSSGVGEKLFF
TRBV4-1	-	few	TRBJ2-1	TGCGCCAGCAGCCGAACGGTACCGGGGAATGAGCAGTTCTTC	CASSRTVPGNEQFF
TRBV4-2	TRBD2	-	TRBJ2-3	TGTGCCAGCAGCCAAGACGGGGGTAGCGGGGCAGATACGCAGTATTTT	CASSQDGGSGADTQYF
TRBV29-1	-	few	TRBJ1-3	TGCAGCGTTGAAGAATCTCTCACGGGGAACACCATATATTTT	CSVEESLTGNTIYF
TRBV6-1	TRBD1	-	TRBJ1-2	TGTGCCAGCAGGTGGGGACAGGGGGACTATGGCTACACCTTC	CASRWGQGDYGYTF
TRBV5-1	-	-	TRBJ2-7	TGCGCCAGCAGGCACAGGGAAAACTACGAGCAGTACTTC	CASRHRENYEQYF
TRBV6-5	TRBD2	-	TRBJ2-5	TGTGCCAGCAATCGCGGGGGATACCAAGAGACCCAGTACTTC	CASNRGGYQETQYF
TRBV7-9	-	-	TRBJ1-4	TGTGCCAGCGCTAGAGGAGCTAATGAAAAACTGTTTTTT	CASARGANEKLFF
TRBV11-2	-	-	TRBJ1-2	TGTGCCAGCAGCTTAGATAGGGGGATCGGCTACACCTTC	CASSLDRGIGYTF
TRBV5-1	-	-	TRBJ1-2	TGCGCCAGCAGCTTGGCCGCCGCGTCAAGTATTAACTATGGCTACACCTTC	CASSLAAASSINYGYTF
TRBV13	-	-	TRBJ2-3	TGTGCCAGCAGTCCGCCGGTCACAGATACGCAGTATTTT	CASSPPVTDTQYF
TRBV6-5	-	-	TRBJ1-3	TGTGCCAGCAGCCTAGAGCCATCCGGAAACACCATATATTTT	CASSLEPSGNTIYF
TRBV7-7	TRBD1	few	TRBJ2-5	TGTGCCAGCAGCTTAGAACCGACAGGGGGCAGGGAGACCCAGTACTTC	CASSLEPTGGRETQYF
TRBV2	-	once	TRBJ2-3	TGTGCCAGCAAAATACAGCACACAGATACGCAGTATTTT	CASKIQHTDTQYF
TRBV5-1	TRBD1	-	TRBJ2-7	TGCGCCAGCAGCTCGGGACAGGACGTGGGCGAGCAGTACTTC	CASSSGQDVGEQYF
TRBV6-5	-	-	TRBJ1-1	TGTGCCAGCAGTTACTCGCGGGCGAACACTGAAGCTTTCTTT	CASSYSRANTEAFF
TRBV27	-	once	TRBJ1-4	TGTGCCAGCAGTTCCAGACAGACCTTCCCCGAAAAACTGTTTTTT	CASSSRQTFPEKLFF
TRBV30	TRBD1	-	TRBJ2-1	TGTGCCACGGCCGGGACAGGGTTTTATGAGCAGTTCTTC	CATAGTGFYEQFF
TRBV29-1	TRBD1	-	TRBJ2-4	TGCAGCGTCAGGGGTTCGGGACAGGGGGCCAAAAACATTCAGTACTTC	CSVRGSGQGAKNIQYF
TRBV5-1	TRBD1	once	TRBJ1-1	TGCGCCAGCAAAGGACAGGGGTCTTTCATGAACACTGAAGCTTTCTTT	CASKGQGSFMNTEAFF
TRBV7-2	-	-	TRBJ2-5	TGTGCCAGCAGCTTAGAGCCCCTAGCGTCGCCCCAAGAGACCCAGTACTTC	CASSLEPLASPQETQYF
TRBV6-1	TRBD2	-	TRBJ2-3	TGTGCCAGCAGGGTGAGCGGGGTAAACACAGATACGCAGTATTTT	CASRVSGVNTDTQYF